The entry below gives a single T cell receptor (beta chain) sequence along with its context. V was clipped by 5 bases and J by 5 bases, with 12 bases between them. Germline CDR1 is KGHDR and CDR2 is SFDVKD. This CDR3 comprises 14 residues. This specimen comes from a study of blood T cell repertoires in COVID-19. Original data processing: Amplification of reference gene primers provided the estimated nucleated cell counts. This table comes from immunoSEQ multiplex PCR, and its TCRdb copy is limited to in-frame clones, with some not included. That table furnishes V, J and clone size, whereas the DNA furnished D and trimming. This table holds fewer than 65,000 clones, around 83% found once.

Sequencing used peripheral blood. The source of this sequence is a man aged 55 to 70 with acute or convalescent COVID-19. The J gene is TRBJ2-1, the V gene TRBV24-1, with a possible D match to TRBD1 (6 bases). The CDR3, as DNA: TGTGCCACCAGTGCCCCCGGGACACACAATGAGCAGTTCTTC. Protein sequence: CATSAPGTHNEQFF.